Each of the 30 T cell receptor beta chains below was sequenced from the same sample in a study of STAT5B mutations in CD4+ large granular lymphocyte leukemia. Sequenced by immunoSEQ multiplex PCR; TCRdb stores in-frame clones only, minus some. This sample has around 32,000 clones, with 65% to 85% found just once. The specimen was CD4+ T cells from blood buffy coats. These receptors were obtained from a human donor in good health.

This chain links TRBV5-4 with TRBJ2-5, with 10 positions matching TRBD2. The ends lost 3 bases at V and 2 bases at J; junction bases unmatched: 10. Per the germline V gene, CDR1 is SGHNT and CDR2 is YYREEE (reference sequence). This CDR3 is 17 amino acids long. The chain's CDR3 is CASSSGLAEILQETQYF. The CDR3 coding sequence is TGTGCCAGCAGCTCCGGACTAGCGGAAATTCTTCAAGAGACCCAGTACTTC.

To note about this clone: The same CDR3 arises from other DNA sequences in this sample as well. The chain couples TRBV28 to TRBJ1-5; 7 nucleotides align to TRBD1. This CDR3 has 14 residues. Germline V lookup: CDR1 MDHEN, CDR2 SYDVKM. With 6 bases clipped from V and 4 bases from J, the junction kept 6 bases outside the gene matches. The CDR3 loop reads CASRSGTVNQPQHF. The DNA for the CDR3 is TGTGCCAGCAGATCCGGGACAGTTAATCAGCCCCAGCATTTT.

The genes are TRBV18 and TRBJ1-4; a weak D match, TRBD1 (6 bases). The CDR3 covers 15 residues. CDR1 is KGHSH and CDR2 is LQKENI in the germline V gene. V lost 3 bases to trimming and J lost 0 bases, with 8 bases between them. The CDR3 sequence: CASSPRGSTNEKLFF. CDR3 bases: TGTGCCAGCTCACCCAGGGGATCAACTAATGAAAAACTGTTTTTT.

The V and J genes are TRBV4-2 and TRBJ2-1, with D tentatively TRBD2 (6 bases). Germline-derived CDR1 and CDR2 are LGHNA and YNFKEQ. V gave up 0 bases and J gave up 6 bases, with 12 bases separating them. The CDR3 sequence is 15 residues long. The CDR3 reads CASSQDRGNFNEQFF. The CDR3 DNA sequence: TGTGCCAGCAGCCAAGATCGGGGGAATTTCAATGAGCAGTTCTTC.

This rearrangement joins TRBV27 to TRBJ2-3, with unresolved D. Per the germline V gene, CDR1 is MNHEY and CDR2 is SMNVEV (reference sequence). V lost 0 bases and J 5 bases, leaving 9 bases between the germline ends. This CDR3 has 14 residues. Written as DNA, the CDR3 is TGTGCCAGCAGTTTATCGAACCGATTAGATACGCAGTATTTT. Residues: CASSLSNRLDTQYF.

This chain uses TRBV6-1 with TRBJ1-5; D remains ambiguous. The CDR3 runs to 13 residues. In germline, CDR1 is MNHNS, CDR2 SASEGT. V gave up 8 bases and J gave up 7 bases, with 15 bases separating them. CDR3 residues: CASSEGPHQPQHF. The CDR3, as DNA: TGTGCCAGCTCCGAGGGCCCTCACCAGCCCCAGCATTTT.

This clone was detected a few times. The V and J genes are TRBV27 and TRBJ2-7, with no clear D. In germline, CDR1 is MNHEY, CDR2 SMNVEV (reference sequence). V was clipped by 6 bases and J by 3 bases, with 6 bases between them. The CDR3 has 11 amino acids. Here the CDR3 reads CASRGNYEQYF. The CDR3 coding sequence is TGTGCCAGCAGAGGGAACTACGAGCAGTACTTC.

This chain uses TRBV10-3 with TRBJ1-1, with D unclear. Germline-derived CDR1 and CDR2 are ENHRY and SYGVKD. This CDR3 region has 13 residues. The V and J ends lost 7 bases and 3 bases respectively, with 12 bases between them. The CDR3 sequence is CAIKRETDTEAFF. CDR3 DNA sequence: TGTGCCATCAAGAGGGAAACCGACACTGAAGCTTTCTTT.

This clone was counted only a few times. V usage is TRBV7-2 and J usage is TRBJ1-1; D is unresolved. This CDR3 comprises 15 residues. Trimming removed 0 bases at V and 1 base at J, with 9 bases between. CDR1 and CDR2 from the germline V gene are SGHTA and FQGNSA. CDR3 in DNA: TGTGCCAGCAGCTTAGCCCGTACACAGAACACTGAAGCTTTCTTT. Protein product: CASSLARTQNTEAFF.

The chain combines TRBV7-6 with TRBJ2-3, with 8 bases aligning to TRBD2. V lost 1 base, J lost 8 bases, and 17 bases stayed unmatched. The length of the CDR3 is 18 residues. Germline CDR1 SGHVS, CDR2 FNYEAQ. The CDR3 DNA reads as TGTGCCAGCAGCTTAGTGATTACTAGCGGAGGCCGGGGCGCTACGCAGTATTTT. Translated, it gives CASSLVITSGGRGATQYF.

This rearrangement joins TRBV18 to TRBJ2-6; 10 bases fit TRBD1. The length of the CDR3 is 19 residues. The V gene's germline CDR1 is KGHSH and CDR2 LQKENI. V trimming: 0 bases; J trimming: 1 base; junction bases outside the gene matches: 6. The CDR3 region has the DNA TGTGCCAGCTCACCACCCTGGACAGGGGGAGGATCTGGGGCCAACGTCCTGACTTTC. Translation gives CASSPPWTGGGSGANVLTF.

The chain has TRBV7-9 and TRBJ2-5, with a weak D call TRBD2 (7 bases). The CDR3 loop spans 15 amino acids. V lost 2 bases to trimming and J lost 5 bases, with 15 bases between them. Germline assignment: CDR1 SEHNR and CDR2 FQNEAQ (reference sequence). The CDR3 region has the DNA TGTGCCAGCAGCTTAAGGGAGGGGGGGTCCGAGACCCAGTACTTC. Translation: CASSLREGGSETQYF.

As for this clone: The junction departs from the called germline gene at one end, perhaps through a read error. This chain joins TRBV25-1 and TRBJ1-1; D not resolved. Germline CDR1 MGHDK, CDR2 SYGVNS. This CDR3 has 14 amino acids. CDR3 loop: CASSELGLNTEAFF. The CDR3 bases are TGTGCCAGCAGTGAACTCGGCCTGAATACTGAAGCTTTCTTT.

The chain carries TRBV11-2 and TRBJ2-5; a possible D gene is TRBD2 (7 bases). CDR3 length: 17 amino acids. V lost 5 bases, J lost 5 bases, and 24 bases lay in between. Per germline, CDR1 SGHAT and CDR2 FQNNGV. The CDR3 reads CASSGSSGGAWYETQYF. CDR3 bases: TGTGCCAGCAGCGGCAGTTCGGGGGGCGCGTGGTATGAGACCCAGTACTTC. The full variable domain, in which reference TRBV11-2 and TRBJ2-5 provide the parts outside the CDR3, is EAGVAQSPRYKIIEKRQSVAFWCNPISGHATLYWYQQILGQGPKLLIQFQNNGVVDDSQLPKDRFSAERLKGVDSTLKIQPAKLEDSAVYLCASSGSSGGAWYETQYFGPGTRLLVL.

This rearrangement joins TRBV19 to TRBJ2-3; D is uncertain. The CDR3 runs 13 residues. V lost 5 bases to trimming and J lost 2 bases, with 8 bases between them. Looked up from germline, CDR1 is LNHDA and CDR2 is SQIVND (reference sequence). The CDR3 spells CASSFRYTDTQYF. CDR3 sequence (DNA): TGTGCCAGTAGTTTTCGATACACAGATACGCAGTATTTT. Based on the CDR3 plus reference TRBV19 and TRBJ2-3, the full variable domain is DGGITQSPKYLFRKEGQNVTLSCEQNLNHDAMYWYRQDPGQGLRLIYYSQIVNDFQKGDIAEGYSVSREKKESFPLTVTSAQKNPTAFYLCASSFRYTDTQYFGPGTRLTVL.

This clone appeared a few times. The gene calls are TRBV14 and TRBJ1-6; weak D call: TRBD1 (5 bases). This CDR3 comprises 16 residues. The V end lost 2 bases, the J end lost 2 bases, and 10 bases lay between the germline ends. Germline-derived CDR1 and CDR2 are SGHDN and FVKESK. CDR3 in DNA: TGTGCCAGCAGCCAAAGGGGCGCGACCTATAATTCACCCCTCCACTTT. Translation gives CASSQRGATYNSPLHF.

The chain employs TRBV7-6 and TRBJ2-3; tentative D call: TRBD2 (5 bases). This CDR3 has 15 residues. Trimming left V 3 bases short and J 0 bases short, with 10 bases between. Germline V lookup: CDR1 SGHVS, CDR2 FNYEAQ. This chain's CDR3 is CASSLRLASTDTQYF. The CDR3 DNA follows: TGTGCCAGCAGCTTGCGGCTAGCCAGCACAGATACGCAGTATTTT.

The chain employs TRBV11-2 and TRBJ2-7; TRBD2 matches 9 bases. There are 16 residues in the CDR3. V dropped 5 bases and J dropped 3; count of bases not matched to a gene: 11. In germline, CDR1 is SGHAT, CDR2 FQNNGV. Here the CDR3 reads CASSVGGVAGVYEQYF. The CDR3 region has the DNA TGTGCCAGCAGCGTAGGGGGGGTAGCGGGGGTCTACGAGCAGTACTTC.

The V gene is TRBV5-1, the J gene TRBJ2-3; a weak D match, TRBD2 (5 bases). This CDR3 has 16 residues. The V end lost 4 bases, the J end lost 0 bases, and 15 bases lay between the germline ends. CDR1 is SGHRS and CDR2 is YFSETQ in the germline V gene. The CDR3 DNA follows: TGCGCCAGCAGCCCCAGGAGGTGGCCTAGCACAGATACGCAGTATTTT. Its protein is CASSPRRWPSTDTQYF.

The genes are TRBV5-1 and TRBJ1-2, with TRBD1 as a possible D gene (5 bases). Looked up from germline, CDR1 is SGHRS and CDR2 is YFSETQ. The germline V and J ends were trimmed by 1 base and 5 bases, with 15 bases remaining between them. The CDR3 runs to 15 residues. In DNA, the CDR3 is TGCGCCAGCAGCTTGTTCGGGCGGGGGGGATATGGCTACACCTTC. Its protein is CASSLFGRGGYGYTF.

The chain is built from TRBV5-6 and TRBJ2-3; weak D call: TRBD1 (6 bases). The germline CDR1 and CDR2 sequences are SGHDT and YYEEEE. CDR3 length: 15 amino acids. Trimming removed 1 base at V and 2 bases at J, with 11 bases between. The DNA of the CDR3 is TGTGCCAGCAGCTTGACCAGGGGCTACACAGATACGCAGTATTTT. Translation: CASSLTRGYTDTQYF.

In its sample, this clone was seen a few times. The chain has TRBV10-3 and TRBJ2-2; D gene ambiguous. Trimming left V 6 bases short and J 6 bases short, with 17 bases between. The germline CDR1 and CDR2 sequences are ENHRY and SYGVKD. This CDR3 comprises 15 residues. As DNA, the CDR3 is TGTGCCATCAGATCCCCGTCTGAGACCTCCGGGGAGCTGTTTTTT. Amino acid sequence: CAIRSPSETSGELFF.

This sequence joins TRBV7-9 and TRBJ1-2; no firm D call. Trimming left V 5 bases short and J 4 bases short, with 11 bases between. Germline CDR1 reads SEHNR; CDR2 reads FQNEAQ (reference sequence). This CDR3 spans 13 amino acids. The CDR3 sequence: CASSPRRVYGYTF. CDR3 DNA: TGTGCCAGCAGCCCCCGAAGAGTCTATGGCTACACCTTC.

The rearrangement joins TRBV4-2 to TRBJ2-1; TRBD1 matches at 7 bases. The CDR3 is 17 residues long. V lost 0 bases and J lost 1; bases outside the gene matches: 6. Germline CDR1 reads LGHNA; CDR2 reads YNFKEQ. The CDR3 DNA reads as TGTGCCAGCAGCCAAGATCGAGGGGGCGCTTCCTACAATGAGCAGTTCTTC. Translation: CASSQDRGGASYNEQFF.

In its sample, this clone was seen a few times. The chain has TRBV2 and TRBJ1-5; D is undetermined. Trimming cost V 3 bases and J 5 bases, with 11 bases left between them. This CDR3 is built from 14 residues. Germline V lookup: CDR1 SNHLY, CDR2 FYNNEI. CDR3 in amino acids: CASSDPSGYQPQHF. The CDR3 nucleotides are TGTGCCAGCAGTGATCCGTCAGGTTATCAGCCCCAGCATTTT.

The rearrangement links TRBV5-4 to TRBJ1-6; a possible D gene is TRBD1 (6 bases). V was shortened by 0 bases and J by 10 bases, with 14 bases between the two germline ends. Germline V gene sequence: CDR1 SGHNT, CDR2 YYREEE (reference sequence). The CDR3 runs to 15 residues. The DNA of the CDR3 is TGTGCCAGCAGCTTGGAGTCGGGGGCGGGGTCACCCCTCCACTTT. Amino acids: CASSLESGAGSPLHF.

The chain combines TRBV6-6 with TRBJ1-2; D is undetermined. Between the trimmed V and J ends, which lost 8 bases and 1 base, there was a span of 11 bases. The CDR3 covers 13 residues. CDR1 and CDR2 from the germline V gene are MNHNY and SVGAGI (reference sequence). CDR3 bases: TGTGCCAGCCAGGCGCCGGGTAACTATGGCTACACCTTC. Amino acids: CASQAPGNYGYTF.

The V call is TRBV27, the J call TRBJ2-5; 7 bases are shared with TRBD2. This CDR3 spans 14 amino acids. The V gene's germline CDR1 is MNHEY and CDR2 SMNVEV (reference sequence). V dropped 5 bases and J dropped 3; count of bases not matched to a gene: 6. CDR3 coding DNA: TGTGCCAGCAGTGGGGGGGGGAATAAAGAGACCCAGTACTTC. It yields the protein CASSGGGNKETQYF.

The rearrangement links TRBV6-6 to TRBJ1-5; 7 positions match TRBD1. The CDR3 runs 12 residues. V trimming: 10 bases; J trimming: 5 bases; junction bases outside the gene matches: 5. Germline V gene lookup returns CDR1 MNHNY and CDR2 SVGAGI (reference sequence). The CDR3 here is CATQTGDQPQHF. The CDR3 bases are TGTGCCACTCAAACAGGGGATCAGCCCCAGCATTTT.

The chain has TRBV4-3 and TRBJ1-4, with 11 bases matching TRBD1. The V and J ends lost 5 bases and 8 bases, in that order; junction bases with no gene match: 16. The CDR3 has 18 residues. The germline gives CDR1 LGHNA, CDR2 YSLEER. CDR3 sequence reads: CASSYSGTGGTISEKLFF. The CDR3 DNA is TGCGCCAGCAGCTATTCCGGGACAGGGGGAACTATAAGCGAAAAACTGTTTTTT.